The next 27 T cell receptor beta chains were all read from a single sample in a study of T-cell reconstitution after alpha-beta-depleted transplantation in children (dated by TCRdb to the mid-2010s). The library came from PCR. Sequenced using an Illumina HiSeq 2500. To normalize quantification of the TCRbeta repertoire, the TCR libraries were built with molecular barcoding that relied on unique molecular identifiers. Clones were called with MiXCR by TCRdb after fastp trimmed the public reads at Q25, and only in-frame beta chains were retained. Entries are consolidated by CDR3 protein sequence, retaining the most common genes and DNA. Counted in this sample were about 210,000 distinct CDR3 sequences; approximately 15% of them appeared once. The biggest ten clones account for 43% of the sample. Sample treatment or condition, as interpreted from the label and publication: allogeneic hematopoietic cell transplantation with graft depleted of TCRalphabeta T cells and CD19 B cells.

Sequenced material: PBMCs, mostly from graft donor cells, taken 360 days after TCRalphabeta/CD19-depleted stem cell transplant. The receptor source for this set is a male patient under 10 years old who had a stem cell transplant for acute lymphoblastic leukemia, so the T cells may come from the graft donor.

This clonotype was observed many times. CDR3 residues: CASSRGDTDTQYF. CDR3 bases: TGTGCCTCGAGCCGGGGGGACACAGATACGCAGTATTTT. The chain joins TRBV27 to TRBJ2-3, with 7 bases lining up with TRBD2. The CDR3 is 13 residues long. V shed 11 bases, J shed 2 bases, and the junction held 7 bases outside the gene matches. Germline V gene sequence: CDR1 MNHEY, CDR2 SMNVEV (reference sequence).

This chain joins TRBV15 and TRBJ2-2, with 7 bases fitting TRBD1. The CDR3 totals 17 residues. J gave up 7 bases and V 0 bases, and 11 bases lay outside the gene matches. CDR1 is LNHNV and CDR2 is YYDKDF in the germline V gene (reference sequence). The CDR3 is CATSRDLRQGIVGELFF. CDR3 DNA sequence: TGTGCCACCAGCAGAGACCTGAGACAGGGTATCGTCGGGGAGCTGTTTTTT.

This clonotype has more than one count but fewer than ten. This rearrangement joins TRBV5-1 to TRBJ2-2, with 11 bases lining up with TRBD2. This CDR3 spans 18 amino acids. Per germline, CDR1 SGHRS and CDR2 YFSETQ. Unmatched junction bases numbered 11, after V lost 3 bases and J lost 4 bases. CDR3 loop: CASSYSGTSGFPTGELFF. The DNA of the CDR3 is TGCGCCAGCAGCTACTCCGGGACTAGCGGTTTTCCCACCGGGGAGCTGTTTTTT. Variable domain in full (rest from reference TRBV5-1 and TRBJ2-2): KAGVTQTPRYLIKTRGQQVTLSCSPISGHRSVSWYQQTPGQGLQFLFEYFSETQRNKGNFPGRFSGRQFSNSRSEMNVSTLELGDSALYLCASSYSGTSGFPTGELFFGEGSRLTVL.

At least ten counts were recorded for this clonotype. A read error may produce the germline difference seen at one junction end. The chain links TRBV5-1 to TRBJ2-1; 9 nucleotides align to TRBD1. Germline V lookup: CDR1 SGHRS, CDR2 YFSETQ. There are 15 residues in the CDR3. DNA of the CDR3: TGTGCCAGCAGCTTGGGACAGGGCTCCTACAATGAGCAGTTCTTC. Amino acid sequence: CASSLGQGSYNEQFF.

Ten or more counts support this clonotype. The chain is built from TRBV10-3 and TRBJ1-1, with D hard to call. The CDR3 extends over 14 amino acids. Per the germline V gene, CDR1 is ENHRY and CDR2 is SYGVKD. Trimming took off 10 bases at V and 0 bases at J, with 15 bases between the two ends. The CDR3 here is CATSLELMNTEAFF. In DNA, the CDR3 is TGTGCCACGAGCTTAGAACTCATGAACACTGAAGCTTTCTTT.

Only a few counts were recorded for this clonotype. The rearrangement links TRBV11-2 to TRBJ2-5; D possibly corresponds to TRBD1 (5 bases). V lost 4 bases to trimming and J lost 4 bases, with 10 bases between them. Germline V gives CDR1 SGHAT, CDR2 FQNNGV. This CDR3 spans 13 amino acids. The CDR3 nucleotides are TGTGCCAGCAGCTCAGACAGTAGAGAGACCCAGTACTTC. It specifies CASSSDSRETQYF. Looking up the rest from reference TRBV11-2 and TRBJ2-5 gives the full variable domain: EAGVAQSPRYKIIEKRQSVAFWCNPISGHATLYWYQQILGQGPKLLIQFQNNGVVDDSQLPKDRFSAERLKGVDSTLKIQPAKLEDSAVYLCASSSDSRETQYFGPGTRLLVL.

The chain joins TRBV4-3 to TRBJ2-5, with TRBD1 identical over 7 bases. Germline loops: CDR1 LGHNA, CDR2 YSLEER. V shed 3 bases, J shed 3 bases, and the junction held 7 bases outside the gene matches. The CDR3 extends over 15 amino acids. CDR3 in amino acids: CASSQDSGTEETQYF. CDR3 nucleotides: TGCGCCAGCAGCCAGGACAGTGGGACAGAAGAGACCCAGTACTTC.

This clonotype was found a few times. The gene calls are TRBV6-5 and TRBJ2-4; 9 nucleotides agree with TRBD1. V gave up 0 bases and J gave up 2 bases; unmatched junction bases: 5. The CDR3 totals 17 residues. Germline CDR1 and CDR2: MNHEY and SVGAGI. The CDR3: CASSYSLGQGPKNIQYF. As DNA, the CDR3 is TGTGCCAGCAGTTACTCCCTGGGACAGGGCCCCAAAAACATTCAGTACTTC.

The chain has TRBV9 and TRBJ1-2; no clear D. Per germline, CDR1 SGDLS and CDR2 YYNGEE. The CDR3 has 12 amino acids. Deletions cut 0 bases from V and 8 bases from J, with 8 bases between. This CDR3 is CASSVAGWGYTF. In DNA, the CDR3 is TGTGCCAGCAGCGTAGCGGGATGGGGCTACACCTTC.

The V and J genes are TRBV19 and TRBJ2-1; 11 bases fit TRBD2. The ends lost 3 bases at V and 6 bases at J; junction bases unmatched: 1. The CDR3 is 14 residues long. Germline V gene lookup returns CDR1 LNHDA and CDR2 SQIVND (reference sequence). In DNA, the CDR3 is TGTGCCAGTAGTATTACTAGCGGGAGCAATGAGCAGTTCTTC. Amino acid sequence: CASSITSGSNEQFF.

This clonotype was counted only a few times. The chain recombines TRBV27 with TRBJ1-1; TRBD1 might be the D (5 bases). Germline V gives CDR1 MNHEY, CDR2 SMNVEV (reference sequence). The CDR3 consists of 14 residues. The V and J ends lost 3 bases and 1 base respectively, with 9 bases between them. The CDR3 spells CASSFYGTNTEAFF. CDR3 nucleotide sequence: TGTGCCAGCAGTTTTTATGGGACGAACACTGAAGCTTTCTTT.

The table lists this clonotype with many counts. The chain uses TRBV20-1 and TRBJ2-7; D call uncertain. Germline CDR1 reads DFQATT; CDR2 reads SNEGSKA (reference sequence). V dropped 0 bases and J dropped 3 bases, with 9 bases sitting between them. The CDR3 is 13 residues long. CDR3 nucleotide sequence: TGCAGTGCTAGAGACCCGGAGAACTACGAGCAGTACTTC. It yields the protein CSARDPENYEQYF.

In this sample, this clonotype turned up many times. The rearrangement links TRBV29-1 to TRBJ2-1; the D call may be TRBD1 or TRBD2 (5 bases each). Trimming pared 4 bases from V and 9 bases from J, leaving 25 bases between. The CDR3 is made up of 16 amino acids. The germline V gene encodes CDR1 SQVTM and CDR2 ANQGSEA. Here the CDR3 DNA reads TGCAGCGTTGTTCAAGGCAAGCGGTTAACTGGGGGTGAGCAGTTCTTC. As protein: CSVVQGKRLTGGEQFF.

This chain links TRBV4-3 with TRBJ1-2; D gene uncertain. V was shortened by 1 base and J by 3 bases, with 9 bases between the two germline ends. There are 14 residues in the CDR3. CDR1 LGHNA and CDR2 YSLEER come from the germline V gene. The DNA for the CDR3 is TGCGCCAGCAGCCAAGGATCCACCTACTATGGCTACACCTTC. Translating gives CASSQGSTYYGYTF.

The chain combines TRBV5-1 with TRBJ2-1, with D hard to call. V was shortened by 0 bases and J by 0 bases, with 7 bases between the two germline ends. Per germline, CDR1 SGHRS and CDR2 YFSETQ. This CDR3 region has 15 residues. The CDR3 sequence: CASSLAQSSYNEQFF. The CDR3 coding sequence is TGCGCCAGCAGCTTGGCACAAAGCTCCTACAATGAGCAGTTCTTC. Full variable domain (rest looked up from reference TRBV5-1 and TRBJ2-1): KAGVTQTPRYLIKTRGQQVTLSCSPISGHRSVSWYQQTPGQGLQFLFEYFSETQRNKGNFPGRFSGRQFSNSRSEMNVSTLELGDSALYLCASSLAQSSYNEQFFGPGTRLTVL.

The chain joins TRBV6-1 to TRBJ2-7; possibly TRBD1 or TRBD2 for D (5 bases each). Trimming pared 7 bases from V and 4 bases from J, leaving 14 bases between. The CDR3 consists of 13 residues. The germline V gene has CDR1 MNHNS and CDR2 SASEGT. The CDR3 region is CASTGAGTYEQYF. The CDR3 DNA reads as TGTGCCAGCACCGGGGCAGGAACGTACGAGCAGTACTTC.

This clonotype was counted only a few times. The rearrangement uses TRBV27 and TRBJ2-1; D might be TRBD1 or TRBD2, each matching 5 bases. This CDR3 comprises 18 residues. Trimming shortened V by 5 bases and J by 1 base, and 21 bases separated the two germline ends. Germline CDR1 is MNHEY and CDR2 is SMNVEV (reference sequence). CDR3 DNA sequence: TGTGCCAGCAGTGGGGACCCCGCTCCCCTGAGTTCCTACAATGAGCAGTTCTTC. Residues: CASSGDPAPLSSYNEQFF.

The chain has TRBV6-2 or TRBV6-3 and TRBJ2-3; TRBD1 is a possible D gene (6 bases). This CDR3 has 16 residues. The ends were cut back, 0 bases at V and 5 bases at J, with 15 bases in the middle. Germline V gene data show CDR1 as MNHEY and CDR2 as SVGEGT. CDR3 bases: TGTGCCAGCAGTTACTCGGGGGCCACGCACCGAGATACGCAGTATTTT. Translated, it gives CASSYSGATHRDTQYF.

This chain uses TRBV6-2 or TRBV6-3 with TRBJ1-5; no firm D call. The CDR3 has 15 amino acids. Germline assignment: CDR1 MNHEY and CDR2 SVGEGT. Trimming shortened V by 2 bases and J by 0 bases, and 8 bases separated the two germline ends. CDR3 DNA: TGTGCCAGCAGTTACGGCAGTCTTAGCAATCAGCCCCAGCATTTT. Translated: CASSYGSLSNQPQHF.

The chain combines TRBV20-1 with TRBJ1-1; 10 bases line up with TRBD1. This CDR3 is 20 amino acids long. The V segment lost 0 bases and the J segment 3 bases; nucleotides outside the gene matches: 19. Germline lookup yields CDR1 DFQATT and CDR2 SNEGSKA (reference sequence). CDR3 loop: CSARDLGGQGVGVWDTEAFF. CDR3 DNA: TGCAGTGCTAGAGATCTCGGAGGACAGGGGGTGGGTGTTTGGGACACTGAAGCTTTCTTT.

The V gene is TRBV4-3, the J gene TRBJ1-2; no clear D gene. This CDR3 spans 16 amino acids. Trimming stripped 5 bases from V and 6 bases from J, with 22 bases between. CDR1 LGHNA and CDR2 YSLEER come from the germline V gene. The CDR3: CASSVYLKEVGDGYTF. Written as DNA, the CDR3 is TGCGCCAGCAGCGTCTACCTAAAAGAGGTGGGCGATGGCTACACCTTC.

Here the CDR3 reads CSARDSVAGTQYF. The CDR3 nucleotides are TGCAGTGCTAGAGATTCGGTAGCGGGGACCCAGTACTTC. V and J are TRBV20-1 and TRBJ2-5; 7 bases match TRBD2. The CDR3 has 13 residues. CDR1 DFQATT and CDR2 SNEGSKA come from the germline V gene (reference sequence). J was trimmed by 7 bases and V by 0 bases; bases with no gene match: 5.

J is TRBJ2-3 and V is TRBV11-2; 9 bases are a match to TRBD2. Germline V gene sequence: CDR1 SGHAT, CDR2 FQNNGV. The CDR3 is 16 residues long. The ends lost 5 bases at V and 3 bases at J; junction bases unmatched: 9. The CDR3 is CASSRSRGGWTDTQYF. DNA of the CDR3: TGTGCCAGCAGCCGTTCGCGGGGGGGCTGGACAGATACGCAGTATTTT.

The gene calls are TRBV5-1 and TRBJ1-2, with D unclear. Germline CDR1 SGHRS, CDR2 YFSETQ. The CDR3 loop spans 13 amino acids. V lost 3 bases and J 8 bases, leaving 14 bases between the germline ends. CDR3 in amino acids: CASSSDGTRGYTF. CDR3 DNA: TGCGCCAGCAGCTCGGACGGAACTCGGGGCTACACCTTC.

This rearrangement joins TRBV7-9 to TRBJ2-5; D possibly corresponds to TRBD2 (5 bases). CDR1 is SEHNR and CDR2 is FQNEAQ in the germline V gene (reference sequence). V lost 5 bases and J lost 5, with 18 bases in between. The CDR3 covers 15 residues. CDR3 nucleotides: TGTGCCAGCAGCCGATGGGAGAGCGCACCGGAGACCCAGTACTTC. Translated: CASSRWESAPETQYF. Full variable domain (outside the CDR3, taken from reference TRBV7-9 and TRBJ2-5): DTGVSQNPRHKITKRGQNVTFRCDPISEHNRLYWYRQTLGQGPEFLTYFQNEAQLEKSRLLSDRFSAERPKGSFSTLEIQRTEQGDSAMYLCASSRWESAPETQYFGPGTRLLVL.

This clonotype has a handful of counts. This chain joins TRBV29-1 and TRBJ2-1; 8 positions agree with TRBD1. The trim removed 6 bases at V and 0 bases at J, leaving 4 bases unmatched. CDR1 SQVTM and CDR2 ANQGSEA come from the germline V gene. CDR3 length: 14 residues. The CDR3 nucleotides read TGCAGCGTGAGACAGGGGCCCTCCTACAATGAGCAGTTCTTC. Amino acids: CSVRQGPSYNEQFF.

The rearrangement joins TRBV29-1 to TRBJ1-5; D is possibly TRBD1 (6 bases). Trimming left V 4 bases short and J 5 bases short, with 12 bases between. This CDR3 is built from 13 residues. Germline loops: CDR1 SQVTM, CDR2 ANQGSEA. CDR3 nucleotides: TGCAGCGTTGGTAGGTCAGGGGATCAGCCCCAGCATTTT. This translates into CSVGRSGDQPQHF.